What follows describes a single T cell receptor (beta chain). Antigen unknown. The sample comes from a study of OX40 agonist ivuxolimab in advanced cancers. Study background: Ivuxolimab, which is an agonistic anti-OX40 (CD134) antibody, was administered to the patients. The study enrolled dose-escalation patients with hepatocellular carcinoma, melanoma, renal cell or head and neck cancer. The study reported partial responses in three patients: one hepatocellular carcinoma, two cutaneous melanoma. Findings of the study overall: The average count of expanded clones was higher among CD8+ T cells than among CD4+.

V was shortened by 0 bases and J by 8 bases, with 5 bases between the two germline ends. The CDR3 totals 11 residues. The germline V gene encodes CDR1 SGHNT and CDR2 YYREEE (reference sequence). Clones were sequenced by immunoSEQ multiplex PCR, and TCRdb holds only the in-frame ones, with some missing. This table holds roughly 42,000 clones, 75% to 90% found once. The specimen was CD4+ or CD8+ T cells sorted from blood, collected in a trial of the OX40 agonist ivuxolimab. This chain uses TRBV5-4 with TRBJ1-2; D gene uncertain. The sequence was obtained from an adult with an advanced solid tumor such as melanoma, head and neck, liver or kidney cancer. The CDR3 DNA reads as TGTGCCAGCAGCTTGGCCGAGGGCTACACCTTC. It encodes CASSLAEGYTF. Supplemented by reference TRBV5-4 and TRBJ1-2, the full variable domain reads ETGVTQSPTHLIKTRGQQVTLRCSSQSGHNTVSWYQQALGQGPQFIFQYYREEENGRGNFPPRFSGLQFPNYSSELNVNALELDDSALYLCASSLAEGYTFGSGTRLTVV.